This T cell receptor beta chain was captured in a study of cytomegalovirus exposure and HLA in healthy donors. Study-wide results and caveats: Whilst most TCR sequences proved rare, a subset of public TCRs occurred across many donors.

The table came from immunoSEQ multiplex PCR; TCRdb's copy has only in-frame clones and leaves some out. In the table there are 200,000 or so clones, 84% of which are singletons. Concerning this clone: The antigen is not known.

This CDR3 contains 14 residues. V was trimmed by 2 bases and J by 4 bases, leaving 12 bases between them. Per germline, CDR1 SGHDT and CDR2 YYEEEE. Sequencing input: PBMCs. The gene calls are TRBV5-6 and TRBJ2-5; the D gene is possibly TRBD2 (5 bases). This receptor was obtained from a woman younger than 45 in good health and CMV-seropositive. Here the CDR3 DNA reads TGTGCCAGCAGCTTCGGGGTTTTGGGAGAGACCCAGTACTTC. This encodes CASSFGVLGETQYF.